This T cell receptor beta chain was sequenced during a study of technical replicates of blood from a few donors. The data were produced by immunoSEQ multiplex PCR, yet TCRdb's version contains in-frame clones alone and is incomplete. The sample lists about 70,000 clones, about 89% occurring once. Germline V lookup: CDR1 SGHTA, CDR2 FQGNSA. The CDR3 length is 13 residues. The V end was cut by 6 bases, the J end by 7 bases, with 16 bases between. V is TRBV7-2 and J is TRBJ2-7, with a possible D match to TRBD2 (6 bases). The TCR originated in a human donor in good health. Some clones in this sample may be carry-over from other donors' samples. Sample: PBMCs. CDR3 region: CASSPDGGREQYF. CDR3 bases: TGTGCCAGCAGTCCGGACGGGGGTCGAGAGCAGTACTTC. Filled out from reference TRBV7-2 and TRBJ2-7, the complete variable domain reads GAGVSQSPSNKVTEKGKDVELRCDPISGHTALYWYRQSLGQGLEFLIYFQGNSAPDKSGLPSDRFSAERTGGSVSTLTIQRTQQEDSAVYLCASSPDGGREQYFGPGTRLTVT.